These 12 T cell receptor beta chains came from one sample sequenced in a study of blood T cell repertoires in COVID-19. Clones were read by immunoSEQ multiplex PCR, and TCRdb kept only the in-frame ones, dropping some. The sample records about 320,000 clones, more than 90% being singletons. Sequencing was carried out using PBMCs or T cells enriched from blood (not recorded which). The receptors derive from a woman in her twenties or thirties who had been exposed to COVID-19.

This clone has just one count. A junction boundary mismatches the germline segment, possibly from a read error. The gene calls are TRBV27 and TRBJ2-1, with TRBD2 matching 10 bases. This CDR3 contains 15 residues. From germline, CDR1 is MNHEY and CDR2 SMNVEV (reference sequence). CDR3 DNA sequence: TGTGCCAGCAGCTTATCAGCGGGGGGGTACAATGAGCAGTTCTTC. Protein product: CASSLSAGGYNEQFF.

The table lists this clone with a count of one. The V call is TRBV6-4, the J call TRBJ2-3; D is possibly TRBD2 (6 bases). V dropped 6 bases and J dropped 2 bases, with 21 bases sitting between them. This CDR3 contains 17 residues. The germline V gene has CDR1 MRHNA and CDR2 SNTAGT. The CDR3 DNA reads as TGTGCCAGCAGGGCTAGCGCCTCTCCTTTGATCACAGATACGCAGTATTTT. Its translation: CASRASASPLITDTQYF.

The chain couples TRBV21-1 to TRBJ2-2; the table calls TRBD2, which could not be checked here. TRBV21-1 is an annotated pseudogene. There are 14 residues in the CDR3. CDR3 amino acids: CARPGLMNTGELFF. DNA of the CDR3: TGTGCCAGACCGGGACTGATGAACACCGGGGAGCTGTTTTTT.

J is TRBJ2-7 and V is TRBV6-6, with 7 bases aligning to TRBD1. V shed 6 bases and J 4 bases; nucleotides not matched to a gene: 6. CDR1 and CDR2 (germline): MNHNY, SVGAGI (reference sequence). The CDR3 consists of 13 residues. The CDR3 region is CASREGATYEQYF. CDR3 nucleotide sequence: TGTGCCAGCAGAGAGGGGGCAACATACGAGCAGTACTTC.

The chain joins TRBV5-1 to TRBJ2-7; tentative D call: TRBD2 (5 bases). The CDR3 sequence is 14 residues long. The V and J ends lost 1 base and 3 bases respectively, with 11 bases between them. Per germline, CDR1 SGHRS and CDR2 YFSETQ. CDR3 sequence: CASSLNVGSYEQYF. The CDR3 DNA reads TGCGCCAGCAGCTTGAATGTGGGGAGCTACGAGCAGTACTTC.

This clone came up once. The chain couples TRBV9 to TRBJ2-5; D might be TRBD1 (5 bases). The CDR3 length is 15 residues. V was pared by 0 bases and J by 4 bases, with 13 bases between. Germline loops: CDR1 SGDLS, CDR2 YYNGEE. As DNA, the CDR3 is TGTGCCAGCAGCGTAGGTTCAGGGCCGGGAGAGACCCAGTACTTC. It translates to CASSVGSGPGETQYF.

The chain couples TRBV5-1 to TRBJ1-4; TRBD1 agrees at 7 bases. This CDR3 spans 15 amino acids. CDR1 SGHRS and CDR2 YFSETQ come from the germline V gene. Unmatched junction bases numbered 6, after V lost 1 base and J lost 6 bases. The CDR3 DNA follows: TGCGCCAGCAGCTTGACAGGCAGGGGGGATGAAAAACTGTTTTTT. Translated: CASSLTGRGDEKLFF.

V and J are TRBV5-6 and TRBJ1-1, with 7 bases fitting TRBD1. There are 15 residues in the CDR3. Unmatched junction bases numbered 13, after V lost 6 bases and J lost 5 bases. Germline-derived CDR1 and CDR2 are SGHDT and YYEEEE. CDR3 in DNA: TGTGCCAGCACCTCACAAGGGGGCCAAGGGACTGAAGCTTTCTTT. Residues: CASTSQGGQGTEAFF.

The chain couples TRBV18 to TRBJ1-2; D uncertain. The CDR3 is made up of 12 amino acids. V lost 2 bases and J lost 6, with 7 bases in between. CDR1 is KGHSH, CDR2 LQKENI, per germline. CDR3 in amino acids: CASSPMGDGYTF. In DNA, the CDR3 is TGTGCCAGCTCACCAATGGGAGATGGCTACACCTTC.

V gene TRBV20-1 combines with J gene TRBJ2-7; D possibly corresponds to TRBD2 (5 bases). CDR1 and CDR2 from the germline V gene are DFQATT and SNEGSKA (reference sequence). V lost 1 base and J 9 bases, leaving 10 bases between the germline ends. This CDR3 comprises 11 residues. CDR3: CSARGPAGQYF. CDR3 sequence (DNA): TGCAGTGCTAGAGGGCCCGCGGGGCAGTACTTC.

The rearrangement links TRBV9 to TRBJ2-7; 12 bases line up with TRBD1. J gave up 6 bases and V 4 bases, and 5 bases lay outside the gene matches. Germline CDR1 is SGDLS and CDR2 is YYNGEE. The length of the CDR3 is 14 residues. CDR3 loop: CASSPGTGGGEQYF. The CDR3, as DNA: TGTGCCAGCAGCCCAGGGACAGGGGGCGGCGAGCAGTACTTC.

A single count supports this clone. This rearrangement joins TRBV27 to TRBJ2-1; possible D gene TRBD2, 5 bases. With 5 bases removed from V and 5 bases from J, the gap between germline ends came to 19 bases. Per the germline V gene, CDR1 is MNHEY and CDR2 is SMNVEV (reference sequence). The CDR3 covers 16 residues. The CDR3 here is CASSPSSGDHHNEQFF. CDR3 DNA sequence: TGTGCCAGCAGTCCCTCCTCCGGGGATCACCACAATGAGCAGTTCTTC.